The 21 T cell receptor beta chains listed next were all sequenced from one sample in a study of T cell repertoires in cytomegalovirus infection. Each CDR3 protein gets one entry after TCRdb re-called the reads with MiXCR. The data contain hundreds of thousands of distinct CDR3 sequences, over 9% of them singletons. The sample comprised PBMCs. The receptors were gathered from a human donor in good health (CMV status not recorded). Some clones in this sample may be carry-over from other donors' samples.

In this sample, this clonotype turned up a few times. The chain employs TRBV5-1 and TRBJ2-6, with 9 bases aligning to TRBD1. Trimming removed 4 bases from V and 3 bases from J; junction bases left unmatched: 5. Germline CDR1 is SGHRS and CDR2 is YFSETQ. The CDR3 has 16 amino acids. The DNA of the CDR3 is TGCGCCAGCAGCCTCGGGACAGGGAGTGGGGCCAACGTCCTGACTTTC. Translated: CASSLGTGSGANVLTF.

This clonotype showed up just a few times. The rearrangement uses TRBV19 and TRBJ1-1, with 11 bases lining up with TRBD1. Germline trimming cut 10 bases from V and 6 bases from J; bases unmatched to any gene: 13. Germline V gene lookup returns CDR1 LNHDA and CDR2 SQIVND (reference sequence). The CDR3 is 15 residues long. The CDR3 DNA sequence: TGTGCCATAACTGGGACAGGGGGTAGTAGGGCTGAAGCTTTCTTT. It translates to CAITGTGGSRAEAFF.

This clonotype was seen many times. The V gene is TRBV7-3, the J gene TRBJ2-5, with 12 bases fitting TRBD1. The CDR3 spans 17 residues. V lost 5 bases and J lost 2; bases outside the gene matches: 9. Germline-derived CDR1 and CDR2 are SGHTA and FQGTGA. The CDR3 coding sequence is TGTGCCAGCAGCCTCGGGACAGGGGGCGAGGTTCAAGAGACCCAGTACTTC. This gives the protein CASSLGTGGEVQETQYF.

The chain is built from TRBV4-1 and TRBJ2-2, with 8 positions matching TRBD1. CDR3 length: 13 residues. The germline gives CDR1 MGHRA, CDR2 YSYEKL. The V and J ends lost 6 bases and 6 bases, in that order; junction bases with no gene match: 3. The CDR3, as DNA: TGCGCCAGCAGTACGACAGGGGCCGGGGAGCTGTTTTTT. This sequence encodes CASSTTGAGELFF.

Regarding this clonotype: One end of the junction is discordant with germline, which a read error may explain. The V gene is TRBV5-1, the J gene TRBJ2-4, with 10 bases aligning to TRBD1. Per germline, CDR1 SGHRS and CDR2 YFSETQ. The CDR3 consists of 13 residues. This CDR3 reads CASSWDRGNIQYF. The CDR3, as DNA: TGTGCCAGCAGCTGGGACAGGGGAAACATTCAGTACTTC.

This clonotype was counted at least ten times. The chain has TRBV7-3 and TRBJ2-1, with D perhaps given as TRBD1 or TRBD2 (5 bases each). Germline V gives CDR1 SGHTA, CDR2 FQGTGA. The V and J ends lost 4 bases and 10 bases respectively, with 17 bases between them. CDR3 length: 14 residues. As DNA, the CDR3 is TGTGCCAGCAGCTCCCAGGGCAGAGAGGGGGAGCAGTTCTTC. Translation: CASSSQGREGEQFF.

The chain is built from TRBV5-1 and TRBJ2-3; unclear D gene. Trimming took off 3 bases at V and 2 bases at J, with 13 bases between the two ends. Germline-derived CDR1 and CDR2 are SGHRS and YFSETQ. The CDR3 length is 15 residues. The CDR3 loop reads CASSSTSHPTDTQYF. The CDR3 DNA reads as TGCGCCAGCAGCTCGACGTCCCACCCCACAGATACGCAGTATTTT.

In its sample, this clonotype was seen many times. The V gene is TRBV5-5, the J gene TRBJ2-1, with a possible D match to TRBD1 (6 bases). V was trimmed by 7 bases and J by 16 bases, leaving 21 bases between them. The V gene's germline CDR1 is SGHKS and CDR2 YYEKEE (reference sequence). The CDR3 sequence is 12 residues long. The CDR3 is CASLTPGTRFFF. The CDR3 nucleotides are TGTGCCAGCTTGACCCCCGGGACACGGTTTTTCTTC.

The rearrangement links TRBV5-1 to TRBJ1-2, with 7 bases that match TRBD1. This CDR3 has 15 amino acids. The V and J ends lost 0 bases and 4 bases, in that order; junction bases with no gene match: 6. Germline V gene lookup returns CDR1 SGHRS and CDR2 YFSETQ. Here the CDR3 DNA reads TGCGCCAGCAGCTTGGCCACCGGGACAGCCTATGGCTACACCTTC. It translates to CASSLATGTAYGYTF.

This clonotype was found many times. This chain uses TRBV14 with TRBJ2-1; 7 positions agree with TRBD2. V dropped 5 bases and J dropped 9; count of bases not matched to a gene: 13. CDR3 length equals 15 residues. Per germline, CDR1 SGHDN and CDR2 FVKESK. CDR3 DNA sequence: TGTGCCAGCAGCTCGACTAGCCGAGCTATAAGTGAGCAGTTCTTC. Its protein is CASSSTSRAISEQFF. The variable domain in full, completed from reference TRBV14 and TRBJ2-1, reads EAGVTQFPSHSVIEKGQTVTLRCDPISGHDNLYWYRRVMGKEIKFLLHFVKESKQDESGMPNNRFLAERTGGTYSTLKVQPAELEDSGVYFCASSSTSRAISEQFFGPGTRLTVL.

This clonotype was detected many times. This chain connects TRBV7-2 to TRBJ1-1; no definite D call. Germline V gives CDR1 SGHTA, CDR2 FQGNSA. The CDR3 is made up of 13 amino acids. Trimming stripped 3 bases from V and 3 bases from J, with 8 bases between. The CDR3 loop is CASSFLGDTEAFF. The CDR3 DNA reads TGTGCCAGCAGCTTTCTGGGAGACACTGAAGCTTTCTTT.

This clonotype was detected many times. The rearrangement joins TRBV7-9 to TRBJ1-5; D gene unclear. This CDR3 is built from 12 residues. V was shortened by 5 bases and J by 5 bases, with 7 bases between the two germline ends. CDR1 and CDR2 (germline): SEHNR, FQNEAQ (reference sequence). The CDR3 region has the DNA TGTGCCAGCAGCCCCGGGGATCAGCCCCAGCATTTT. Translated: CASSPGDQPQHF.

This clonotype was counted many times. V is TRBV7-3 and J is TRBJ2-5, with a weak D call TRBD2 (6 bases). This CDR3 spans 13 amino acids. Germline lookup yields CDR1 SGHTA and CDR2 FQGTGA. V was trimmed by 5 bases and J by 5 bases, leaving 12 bases between them. The CDR3 DNA reads TGTGCCAGCAGCCTCACTAGCCGGGAGACCCAGTACTTC. Protein sequence: CASSLTSRETQYF.

This clonotype showed up many times. The chain uses TRBV7-3 and TRBJ2-2, with 7 bases fitting TRBD2. V lost 4 bases to trimming and J lost 2 bases; unmatched junction nucleotides: 4. This CDR3 is 15 amino acids long. Germline CDR1 SGHTA, CDR2 FQGTGA. The CDR3 DNA sequence: TGTGCCAGCAGCTCGACTAGCCTAAACACCGGGGAGCTGTTTTTT. Protein: CASSSTSLNTGELFF.

The sample holds many counts of this clonotype. The chain has TRBV7-2 and TRBJ2-1, with 8 bases that match TRBD2. V lost 3 bases, J lost 9 bases, and 7 bases stayed unmatched. In germline, CDR1 is SGHTA, CDR2 FQGNSA. This CDR3 has 14 amino acids. The CDR3 DNA follows: TGTGCCAGCAGCTTGGGGACTAGTCCCACTGAGCAGTTCTTC. Residues: CASSLGTSPTEQFF.

The table lists this clonotype with many counts. The chain links TRBV19 to TRBJ2-1; the match to TRBD1 covers 9 bases. Trimming removed 7 bases from V and 8 bases from J; junction bases left unmatched: 6. CDR1 is LNHDA and CDR2 is SQIVND in the germline V gene (reference sequence). The CDR3 totals 13 residues. The CDR3 sequence: CASMGTGIHEQFF. DNA of the CDR3: TGTGCCAGTATGGGGACAGGGATCCATGAGCAGTTCTTC.

The gene calls are TRBV20-1 and TRBJ2-3; TRBD1 matches 9 bases. V lost 0 bases, J lost 3 bases, and 7 bases stayed unmatched. CDR1 and CDR2 (germline): DFQATT, SNEGSKA (reference sequence). The CDR3 contains 16 residues. In DNA form, the CDR3 reads TGCAGTGCTAGAGATAGGAAGGGACAGGGAACAGATACGCAGTATTTT. It is translated as CSARDRKGQGTDTQYF.

The sample holds many counts of this clonotype. The chain carries TRBV7-2 and TRBJ2-7; possibly TRBD1 for D (6 bases). V was trimmed by 6 bases and J by 6 bases, leaving 18 bases between them. Germline V lookup: CDR1 SGHTA, CDR2 FQGNSA. The CDR3 is 14 amino acids. CDR3 DNA sequence: TGTGCCAGCAGTACAACAGGGTCCCAGGGCGAGCAGTACTTC. It is translated as CASSTTGSQGEQYF.

This clonotype was observed at least ten times. The V call is TRBV11-2, the J call TRBJ2-3; TRBD1 agrees at 7 bases. Germline values: CDR1 SGHAT, CDR2 FQNNGV. The junction had 12 bases not matched to a gene; V was cut back by 5 bases and J by 1 base. The CDR3 totals 17 residues. This CDR3 is CASSTHDRAKGTDTQYF. DNA of the CDR3: TGTGCCAGCAGCACGCATGACAGGGCCAAGGGCACAGATACGCAGTATTTT.

The V call is TRBV6-4, the J call TRBJ2-2; TRBD1 is a possible D gene (5 bases). V dropped 8 bases and J dropped 1 base, with 11 bases sitting between them. The CDR3 runs to 14 residues. The germline CDR1 and CDR2 sequences are MRHNA and SNTAGT. The CDR3 loop reads CASGADLNTGELFF. DNA for the CDR3: TGTGCCAGCGGGGCGGATCTGAACACCGGGGAGCTGTTTTTT.

This clonotype has ten or more counts. The J gene is TRBJ1-1, the V gene TRBV2, with TRBD1 identical over 7 bases. The V gene's germline CDR1 is SNHLY and CDR2 FYNNEI. The CDR3 spans 15 residues. V lost 5 bases and J lost 5; bases outside the gene matches: 11. DNA for the CDR3: TGTGCCAGCAGTTCGTATAATGCAGGGGGGACTGAAGCTTTCTTT. Amino acids: CASSSYNAGGTEAFF.